This passage covers 8 T cell receptor beta chains from one sample sequenced in a study of T cell responses to AZD1222 COVID-19 vaccine. Sequencing was performed with immunoSEQ multiplex PCR; in TCRdb, only in-frame clones are kept and a portion is missing. The repertoire consists of about 83,000 clones, with roughly 88% occurring once and the leading ten covering roughly 9.4%. Material: peripheral blood, obtained on day 0 of AZD1222 vaccination. These receptor sequences come from an adult in good health.

This chain joins TRBV12-3 or TRBV12-4 and TRBJ1-1, with D possibly being TRBD1 (6 bases). This CDR3 has 13 amino acids. Trimming shortened V by 2 bases and J by 5 bases, and 9 bases separated the two germline ends. CDR3 sequence: CASSLNRVTEAFF. The CDR3, as DNA: TGTGCCAGCAGTTTAAACAGGGTGACTGAAGCTTTCTTT.

The J gene is TRBJ1-1, the V gene TRBV30; 10 bases agree with TRBD1. V lost 3 bases and J lost 14; bases outside the gene matches: 6. Germline V gene sequence: CDR1 GTSNPN, CDR2 SVGIG (reference sequence). The length of the CDR3 is 11 residues. The CDR3 region has the DNA TGTGCCTGGAGCCAGGGACAGGGGCCCTTCTTT. Its protein product is CAWSQGQGPFF.

The chain has TRBV18 and TRBJ2-7; either TRBD1 or TRBD2 may supply D (5 bases each). Trimming removed 4 bases at V and 0 bases at J, with 13 bases between. Germline lookup yields CDR1 KGHSH and CDR2 LQKENI. This CDR3 region has 15 residues. In DNA form, the CDR3 reads TGTGCCAGCTCACGAGGGGCAGGGAGCTCCTACGAGCAGTACTTC. Protein product: CASSRGAGSSYEQYF.

The rearrangement joins TRBV18 to TRBJ2-3, with D perhaps TRBD2 (6 bases). CDR1 KGHSH and CDR2 LQKENI come from the germline V gene. With 3 bases removed from V and 4 bases from J, the gap between germline ends came to 14 bases. The CDR3 has 15 amino acids. Here the CDR3 reads CASSPLGGPPDTQYF. DNA for the CDR3: TGTGCCAGCTCACCGTTAGGAGGGCCCCCAGATACGCAGTATTTT.

This clone was observed once. CDR3 in amino acids: CASSSQGREQYF. The CDR3 DNA is TGTGCCAGCAGTTCCCAGGGGCGCGAGCAGTACTTC. V is TRBV6-5 and J is TRBJ2-7; possible D gene TRBD1, 6 bases. V lost 4 bases and J lost 6, with 10 bases in between. Looked up from germline, CDR1 is MNHEY and CDR2 is SVGAGI. The CDR3 is 12 residues long.

The gene calls are TRBV7-2 and TRBJ1-5; D is unresolved. The ends were cut back, 0 bases at V and 5 bases at J, with 2 bases in the middle. In germline, CDR1 is SGHTA, CDR2 FQGNSA. CDR3 size: 12 residues. As DNA, the CDR3 is TGTGCCAGCAGCTTAGCCCATCAGCCCCAGCATTTT. Translating it yields CASSLAHQPQHF. The full variable domain, completed using reference TRBV7-2 and TRBJ1-5, is GAGVSQSPSNKVTEKGKDVELRCDPISGHTALYWYRQSLGQGLEFLIYFQGNSAPDKSGLPSDRFSAERTGGSVSTLTIQRTQQEDSAVYLCASSLAHQPQHFGDGTRLSIL.

J is TRBJ2-5 and V is TRBV6-5; tentatively, D is TRBD2 (5 bases). The CDR3 has 14 amino acids. Trimming removed 3 bases from V and 2 bases from J, with 10 bases in between. Germline V gene sequence: CDR1 MNHEY, CDR2 SVGAGI. CDR3 DNA: TGTGCCAGCAGTTATGGAGGATCTCAAGAGACCCAGTACTTC. Its protein product is CASSYGGSQETQYF.

Details on this clone: The junction differs from germline at one of its ends, possibly a read error. The chain recombines TRBV7-7 with TRBJ2-1; TRBD2 aligns across 11 bases. The CDR3 totals 15 residues. Germline-derived CDR1 and CDR2 are SSHAT and FNYEAQ (reference sequence). This CDR3 is CASSPGLAETNEQFF. CDR3 nucleotides: TGTGCTAGCAGCCCGGGACTAGCGGAGACCAATGAGCAGTTCTTC.